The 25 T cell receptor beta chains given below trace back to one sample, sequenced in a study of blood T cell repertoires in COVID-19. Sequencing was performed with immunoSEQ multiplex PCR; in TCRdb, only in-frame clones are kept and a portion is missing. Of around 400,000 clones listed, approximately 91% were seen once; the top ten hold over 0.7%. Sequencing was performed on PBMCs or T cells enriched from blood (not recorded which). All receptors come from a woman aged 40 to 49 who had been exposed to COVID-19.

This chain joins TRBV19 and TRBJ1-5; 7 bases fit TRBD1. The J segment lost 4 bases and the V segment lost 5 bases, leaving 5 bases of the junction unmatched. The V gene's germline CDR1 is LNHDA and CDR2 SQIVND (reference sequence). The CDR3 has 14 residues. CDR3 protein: CASSGARGNQPQHF. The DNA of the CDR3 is TGTGCCAGTAGTGGGGCCAGGGGGAATCAGCCCCAGCATTTT.

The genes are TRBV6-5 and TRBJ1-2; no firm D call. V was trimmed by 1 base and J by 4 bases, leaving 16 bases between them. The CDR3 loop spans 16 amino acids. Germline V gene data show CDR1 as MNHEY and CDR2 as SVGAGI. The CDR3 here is CASSYLNLDSRYGYTF. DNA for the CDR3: TGTGCCAGCAGTTACTTAAACCTAGACTCCCGCTATGGCTACACCTTC.

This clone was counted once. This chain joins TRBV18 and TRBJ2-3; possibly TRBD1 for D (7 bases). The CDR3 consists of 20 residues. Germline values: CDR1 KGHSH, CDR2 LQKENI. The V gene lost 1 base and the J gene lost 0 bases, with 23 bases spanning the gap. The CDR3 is CASSPRLFGQDGGSTDTQYF. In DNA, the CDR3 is TGTGCCAGCTCACCACGGCTTTTCGGACAGGACGGGGGCAGCACAGATACGCAGTATTTT.

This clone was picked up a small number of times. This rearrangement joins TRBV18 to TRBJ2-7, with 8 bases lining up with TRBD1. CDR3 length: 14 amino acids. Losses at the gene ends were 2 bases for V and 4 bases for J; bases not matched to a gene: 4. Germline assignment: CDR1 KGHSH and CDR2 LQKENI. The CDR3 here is CASSPGTGSYEQYF. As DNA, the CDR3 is TGTGCCAGCTCACCAGGGACAGGCTCTTACGAGCAGTACTTC.

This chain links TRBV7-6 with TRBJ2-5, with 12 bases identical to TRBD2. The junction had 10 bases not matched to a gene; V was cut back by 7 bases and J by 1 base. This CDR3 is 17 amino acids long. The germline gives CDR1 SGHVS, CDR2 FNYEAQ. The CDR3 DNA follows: TGTGCCAGCAAATTCGGGAGACTAGCGGGGGTCCAAGAGACCCAGTACTTC. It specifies CASKFGRLAGVQETQYF.

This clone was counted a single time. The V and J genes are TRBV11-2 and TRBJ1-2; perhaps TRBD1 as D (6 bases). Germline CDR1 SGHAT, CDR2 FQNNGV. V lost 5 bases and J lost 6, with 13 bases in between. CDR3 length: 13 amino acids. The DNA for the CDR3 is TGTGCCAGCAGCATTACTACAGGGAATGGCTACACCTTC. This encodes CASSITTGNGYTF.

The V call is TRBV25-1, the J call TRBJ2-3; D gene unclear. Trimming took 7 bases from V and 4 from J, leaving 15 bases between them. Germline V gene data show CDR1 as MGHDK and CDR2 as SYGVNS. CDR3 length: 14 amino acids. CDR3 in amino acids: CASNSLRVPDTQYF. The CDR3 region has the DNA TGTGCCAGCAACTCCCTCCGGGTCCCAGATACGCAGTATTTT.

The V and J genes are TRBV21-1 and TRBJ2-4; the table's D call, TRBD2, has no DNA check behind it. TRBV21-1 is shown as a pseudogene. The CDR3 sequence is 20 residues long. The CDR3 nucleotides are TGTGCCAGCAGCAATCCCGAGGCCCTGACTCTGACTAGCGGGGGAAACATTCAGTACTTC. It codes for CASSNPEALTLTSGGNIQYF.

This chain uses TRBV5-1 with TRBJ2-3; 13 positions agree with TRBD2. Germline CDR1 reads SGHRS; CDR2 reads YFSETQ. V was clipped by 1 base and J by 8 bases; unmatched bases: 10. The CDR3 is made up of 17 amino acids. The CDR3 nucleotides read TGCGCCAGCAGCTTGTCCCGGACTAGCGGGAGTGCATCTACGCAGTATTTT. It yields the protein CASSLSRTSGSASTQYF.

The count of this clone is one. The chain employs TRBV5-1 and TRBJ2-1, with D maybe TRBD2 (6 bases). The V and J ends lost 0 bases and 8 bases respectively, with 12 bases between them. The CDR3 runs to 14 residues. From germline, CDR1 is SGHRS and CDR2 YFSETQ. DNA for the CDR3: TGCGCCAGCAGCTTGGAGGCAGGGAGGCATGAGCAGTTCTTC. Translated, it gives CASSLEAGRHEQFF. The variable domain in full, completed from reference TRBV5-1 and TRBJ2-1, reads KAGVTQTPRYLIKTRGQQVTLSCSPISGHRSVSWYQQTPGQGLQFLFEYFSETQRNKGNFPGRFSGRQFSNSRSEMNVSTLELGDSALYLCASSLEAGRHEQFFGPGTRLTVL.

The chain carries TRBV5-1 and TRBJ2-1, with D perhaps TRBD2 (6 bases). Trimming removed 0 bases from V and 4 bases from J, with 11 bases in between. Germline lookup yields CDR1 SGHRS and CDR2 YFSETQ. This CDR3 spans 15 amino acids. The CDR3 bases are TGCGCCAGCAGCTTGGTGGCTAGCGTTTACAATGAGCAGTTCTTC. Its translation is CASSLVASVYNEQFF.

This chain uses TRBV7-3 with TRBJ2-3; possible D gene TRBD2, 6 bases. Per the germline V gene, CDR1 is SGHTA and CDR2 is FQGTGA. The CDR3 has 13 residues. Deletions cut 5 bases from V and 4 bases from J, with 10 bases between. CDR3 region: CASSPGEADTQYF. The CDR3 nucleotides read TGTGCCAGCAGCCCGGGGGAGGCAGATACGCAGTATTTT.

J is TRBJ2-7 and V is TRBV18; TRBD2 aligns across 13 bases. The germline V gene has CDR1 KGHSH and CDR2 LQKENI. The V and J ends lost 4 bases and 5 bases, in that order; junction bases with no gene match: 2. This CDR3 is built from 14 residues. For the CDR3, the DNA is TGTGCCAGCTCACGGACTAGCGGGAGTGACGAGCAGTACTTC. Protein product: CASSRTSGSDEQYF.

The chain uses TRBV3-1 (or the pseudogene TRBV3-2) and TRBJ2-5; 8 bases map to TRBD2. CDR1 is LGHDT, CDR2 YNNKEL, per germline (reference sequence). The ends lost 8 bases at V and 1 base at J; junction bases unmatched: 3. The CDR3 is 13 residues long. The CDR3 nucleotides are TGTGCCAGCGGGCGGGGGGTCCAAGAGACCCAGTACTTC. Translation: CASGRGVQETQYF.

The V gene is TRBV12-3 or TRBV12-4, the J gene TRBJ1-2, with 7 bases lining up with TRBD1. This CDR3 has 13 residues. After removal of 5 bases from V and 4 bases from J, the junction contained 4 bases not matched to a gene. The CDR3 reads CASSPGTVYGYTF. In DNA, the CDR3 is TGTGCCAGCAGTCCTGGGACAGTCTATGGCTACACCTTC.

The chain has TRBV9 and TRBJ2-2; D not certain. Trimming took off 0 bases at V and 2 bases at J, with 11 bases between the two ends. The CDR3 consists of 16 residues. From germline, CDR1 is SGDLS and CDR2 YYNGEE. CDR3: CASSVEPQANTGELFF. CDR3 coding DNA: TGTGCCAGCAGCGTAGAACCCCAGGCAAACACCGGGGAGCTGTTTTTT.

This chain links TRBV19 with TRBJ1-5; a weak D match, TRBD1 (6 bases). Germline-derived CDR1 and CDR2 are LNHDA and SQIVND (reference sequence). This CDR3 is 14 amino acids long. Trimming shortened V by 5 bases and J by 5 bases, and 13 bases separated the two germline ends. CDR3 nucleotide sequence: TGTGCCAGTAGTGCCCGGGACACCCATCAGCCCCAGCATTTT. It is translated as CASSARDTHQPQHF.

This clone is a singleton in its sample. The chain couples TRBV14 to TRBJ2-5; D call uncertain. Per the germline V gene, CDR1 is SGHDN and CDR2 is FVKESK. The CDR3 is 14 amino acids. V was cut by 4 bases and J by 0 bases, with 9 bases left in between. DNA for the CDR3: TGTGCCAGCAGCCCCTTAGAGTACCAAGAGACCCAGTACTTC. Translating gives CASSPLEYQETQYF.

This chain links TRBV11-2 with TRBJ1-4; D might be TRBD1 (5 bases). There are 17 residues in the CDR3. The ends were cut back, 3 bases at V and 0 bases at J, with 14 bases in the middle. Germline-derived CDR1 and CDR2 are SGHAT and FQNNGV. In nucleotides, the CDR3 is TGTGCCAGCAGCTTCGGAACAGGACATCCAACTAATGAAAAACTGTTTTTT. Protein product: CASSFGTGHPTNEKLFF.

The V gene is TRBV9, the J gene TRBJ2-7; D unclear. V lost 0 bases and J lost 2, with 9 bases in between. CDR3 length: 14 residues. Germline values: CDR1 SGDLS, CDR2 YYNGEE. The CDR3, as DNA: TGTGCCAGCAGCGTAGACGCAGAAACCTACGAGCAGTACTTC. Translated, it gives CASSVDAETYEQYF.

CDR3 sequence (DNA): TGTGCCAGTTCTAGCGTGAAGGACACCGGGGAGCTGTTTTTT. It specifies CASSSVKDTGELFF. The chain uses TRBV18 and TRBJ2-2, with D tentatively TRBD2 (6 bases). V lost 9 bases and J lost 3, with 14 bases in between. Germline V lookup: CDR1 KGHSH, CDR2 LQKENI. This CDR3 contains 14 residues.

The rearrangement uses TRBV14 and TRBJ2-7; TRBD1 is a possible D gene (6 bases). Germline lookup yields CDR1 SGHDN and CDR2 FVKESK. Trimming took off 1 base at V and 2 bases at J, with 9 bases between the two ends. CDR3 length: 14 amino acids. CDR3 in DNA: TGTGCCAGCAGCCAAGGGACAGCCCCCTACGAGCAGTACTTC. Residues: CASSQGTAPYEQYF.

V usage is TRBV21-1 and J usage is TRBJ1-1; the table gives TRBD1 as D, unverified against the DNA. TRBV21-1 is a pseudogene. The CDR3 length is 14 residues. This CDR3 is CASSKGTVNTEAFF. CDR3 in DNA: TGTGCCAGCAGCAAAGGGACAGTGAACACTGAAGCTTTCTTT.

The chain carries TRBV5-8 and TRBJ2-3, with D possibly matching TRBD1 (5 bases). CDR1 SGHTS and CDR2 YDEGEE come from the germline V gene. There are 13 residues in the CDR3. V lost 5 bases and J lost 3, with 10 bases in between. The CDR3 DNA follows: TGTGCCAGCAGGCGAGCAGGGACAGATACGCAGTATTTT. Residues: CASRRAGTDTQYF.

CDR3 nucleotides: TGTGCCAGCAGTTCACCCATGACTAGCGTGTGGTATTTT. Translation: CASSSPMTSVWYF. The rearrangement uses TRBV7-2 and TRBJ2-3; 8 bases agree with TRBD2. CDR1 and CDR2 from the germline V gene are SGHTA and FQGNSA. V lost 6 bases to trimming and J lost 14 bases; unmatched junction nucleotides: 13. This CDR3 contains 13 residues.